Listed here is a single T cell receptor beta chain. The antigen is unknown. The germline CDR1 and CDR2 sequences are GTSNPN and SVGIG (reference sequence). CDR3 length: 13 residues. Trimming stripped 0 bases from V and 3 bases from J, with 6 bases between. The record originates from a study of OX40 agonist ivuxolimab in advanced cancers. Background on the study: Three patients showed partial responses: one hepatocellular carcinoma and two cutaneous melanoma cases. Study findings and constraints: At 0.1-3.0 mg/kg, partial responders had clonal expansion among the lowest observed.

Libraries were prepared by immunoSEQ multiplex PCR; TCRdb keeps only in-frame clonotypes and omits some of them. In the table there are about 69,000 clones, about 89% of which are singletons. Blood sampling was done at baseline, cycle 4 day 1, and cycle 7 day 1. The receptor was derived from an adult with an advanced solid tumor such as melanoma, head and neck, liver or kidney cancer. This specimen was CD4+ or CD8+ T cells sorted from blood, taken in a trial of the OX40 agonist ivuxolimab. The chain joins TRBV30 to TRBJ2-1, with D unresolved. The CDR3 protein is CAWSVLLYNEQFF. The CDR3 nucleotides read TGTGCCTGGAGTGTTTTGCTCTACAATGAGCAGTTCTTC.